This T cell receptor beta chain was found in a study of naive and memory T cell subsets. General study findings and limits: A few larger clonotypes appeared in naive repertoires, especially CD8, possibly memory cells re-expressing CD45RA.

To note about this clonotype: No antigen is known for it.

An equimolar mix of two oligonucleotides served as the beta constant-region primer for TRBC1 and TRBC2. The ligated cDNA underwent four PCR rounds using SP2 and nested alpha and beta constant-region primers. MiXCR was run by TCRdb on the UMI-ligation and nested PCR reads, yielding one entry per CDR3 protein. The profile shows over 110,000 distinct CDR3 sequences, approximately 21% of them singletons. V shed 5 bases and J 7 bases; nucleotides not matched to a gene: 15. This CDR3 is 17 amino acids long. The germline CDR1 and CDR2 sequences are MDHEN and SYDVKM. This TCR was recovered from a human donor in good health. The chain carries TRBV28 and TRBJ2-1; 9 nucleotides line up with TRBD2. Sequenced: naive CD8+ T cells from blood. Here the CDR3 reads CASSPNMWREGRNEQFF. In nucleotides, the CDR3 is TGTGCCAGCAGTCCCAATATGTGGCGGGAGGGCAGGAATGAGCAGTTCTTC.